This TCR beta chain was obtained from a study of shared clonotypes between healthy human individuals (dated by TCRdb to about 2020). For the wider study: Three men and two women, aged 18 to 49 years, made up the cohort. To estimate repertoire size and how much clonotype sharing occurs between individuals, the study deeply sequenced the blood TCR repertoires of five healthy adults. To increase sequencing depth and limit assay-specific biases, different laboratories used diverse techniques to prepare libraries and sequence TCR repertoires. Each donor's leukapheresis produced roughly between roughly 0.85 and 10 billion PBMCs.

Using the deep immunoSEQ assay, TCR CDR3 regions were amplified from genomic DNA by multiplex PCR. Extracted genomic DNA from each cell subset was spread evenly across all wells of several immunoSEQ 96-well plates, with each plate serving as a replicate. Each replicate PCR for unsorted PBMC received roughly 300 ng genomic DNA, equal to about 30,000 T cell genomes. Genomic DNA from unsorted PBMC was sequenced over ten immunoSEQ deep assay plates. Purified libraries were measured with a Qubit 3.0 fluorometer, size-checked on a Bioanalyzer 2100, and measured again with the KAPA Library Quantification kit. A separate single-read 150-cycle Illumina NextSeq 550 flow cell was used to sequence each immunoSEQ 96-well plate. Per the source publication's procedure: Because only junctional sequences without quality scores were contained in the immunoSEQ output, filtering matching that applied to full-length reads could not be performed. To assign V/J genes and CDR3, sequences were annotated using PyIR, a Python wrapper for IgBLAST v1.9, with IMGT germline references. Reads with weak V/J assignments (E-value above 1e-6), missing CDR3, stop codons, out-of-frame junctions, or ambiguous translated residues were removed. A V3J clonotype was defined by an identical inferred V gene, J gene, and CDR3 amino acid sequence. The percentage overlap between two repertoires was calculated by dividing the number of shared unique clonotypes by the size of the smaller repertoire. Repertoire richness was assessed with RTK rarefaction, the Chao1 estimator, and Recon v2.1 estimates of unobserved clonotypes. Entries here come from immuneACCESS through TCRdb and include only in-frame sequences with V and J called. Some clones fail to appear in such tables; in the studies checked, an unresolved V gene covers under half of the shortfall, and the cause of the remainder is unknown. Clonal size and the V and J genes are those of that table, whereas D and trimming came from the DNA. The sample profile shows more than 450,000 clones; approximately 79% of them were found once. The ten largest clones capture 10% to 15% of the sample.

The germline V gene supplies CDR1 SGHRS and CDR2 YFSETQ. Trimming at the junction amounts to 1 base on V and 0 bases on J, and the germline ends lie 10 bases apart. Measured from the cysteine to the phenylalanine, the CDR3 is 15 residues long. Of the read, only the CDR3 DNA is kept; its 45 bases are in frame from base 1. Study-wide conclusions, independent of this receptor: Sampling was limited to blood, and TCR repertoires in tissue likely differ from TCR repertoires in blood. Because the study included a small number of donors, the genetic and exposure-history diversity represented was limited. Based on pairwise subsampling, the degree of clonotype sharing among donors was expected to be affected by sequencing depth.

The donors were healthy, HIV-negative adults who had no recently reported acute infections or vaccinations. Only Caucasian adults living in Nashville, Tennessee, USA were represented among the donors. For unsorted samples, 90 million or so PBMCs were counted and genomic DNA was extracted with the QIAamp DNA Blood Mini kit. Blood was obtained by leukapheresis, after which PBMCs were separated by Ficoll-Histopaque density gradient centrifugation and cryopreserved in liquid nitrogen vapor phase. On this clone itself: What this receptor recognizes is not known. Nothing much larger sits one base from this clone, and base qualities are not available.

The sequence was obtained from a woman aged 35 to 49 in good health. Some clones in this sample may be carry-over from other donors' samples. The material sequenced was PBMCs. The chain is encoded by TRBV5-1 joined to TRBJ2-5; TRBD2 is a weak D gene call, 5 bases matching. The CDR3 sequence is CASSLSSGYQETQYF. The nucleotides are TGCGCCAGCAGCTTGTCGTCGGGGTACCAAGAGACCCAGTACTTC.